Listed here is a single TCR beta chain. Original handling: Reference gene primer amplification yielded estimated nucleated cell counts. Sequencing was performed with immunoSEQ multiplex PCR; in TCRdb, only in-frame clones are kept and a portion is missing. That table furnishes V, J and clone size, whereas the DNA furnished D and trimming. The data contain about 120,000 clones, about 85% of them singletons. The entry originates in a study of blood T cell repertoires in COVID-19. Study context: COVID-19 samples collected from the United States, Italy and Spain covered acute and convalescent phases. PBMCs, B-cell-depleted T cells, or T cells were the source of the cDNA or gDNA that made up the material.

CDR1 SGDLS and CDR2 YYNGEE come from the germline V gene. This CDR3 comprises 16 residues. J gave up 8 bases and V 3 bases, and 13 bases lay outside the gene matches. The sequenced sample was peripheral blood. The TCR originated in a man aged 55-75 years with acute or convalescent COVID-19. The rearrangement links TRBV9 to TRBJ2-2, with 7 bases matching TRBD2. DNA of the CDR3: TGTGCCAGCAGCGCCCAACCCCGGGGGGAAGGGGGGGAGCTGTTTTTT. It is translated as CASSAQPRGEGGELFF.